Following are 32 T cell receptor beta chains from one sample sequenced in a study of cytomegalovirus exposure and HLA in healthy donors. Primers included in the PCR were 60 Vbeta and 13 Jbeta primers. The repertoire was sequenced with immunoSEQ multiplex PCR; TCRdb's copy has only in-frame clones and lacks some. This sample has about 140,000 clones; roughly 80% occur once, and the top ten carry roughly 1.6%. Input material: PBMCs. The receptors stem from a female donor in good health and CMV-seronegative.

The V gene is TRBV2, the J gene TRBJ2-5; D is ambiguous. TRBJ2-7 explains the end of the DNA better; the J call may be wrong. The CDR3 has 12 residues. CDR1 and CDR2 (germline): SNHLY, FYNNEI. The CDR3 DNA sequence: TGTGCCAGCAGTGCTCGGGTCTACGAGCAGTACTTC. Amino acids: CASSARVYEQYF.

The CDR3 region has the DNA TGTGCCAGTAGTACGGGACAGGGGAGGGTTGAAGCTTTCTTT. Protein: CASSTGQGRVEAFF. This chain connects TRBV19 to TRBJ1-1, with 10 bases aligning to TRBD1. V lost 4 bases, J lost 7 bases, and 6 bases stayed unmatched. Germline V gene sequence: CDR1 LNHDA, CDR2 SQIVND (reference sequence). The CDR3 has 14 amino acids.

This clone has only one observation. CDR3 sequence (DNA): TGCGCCAGCAGCTTGCCAAACCGGGACACTGAAGCTTTCTTT. This gives the protein CASSLPNRDTEAFF. The chain combines TRBV5-1 with TRBJ1-1, with D unresolved. Trimming took off 1 base at V and 3 bases at J, with 10 bases between the two ends. The germline V gene encodes CDR1 SGHRS and CDR2 YFSETQ. The CDR3 loop spans 14 amino acids.

CDR3: CASSFDRAYEQYF. For the CDR3, the DNA is TGTGCCAGCAGCTTCGACAGGGCCTACGAGCAGTACTTC. The chain joins TRBV7-6 to TRBJ2-7; 7 bases fit TRBD1. This CDR3 is 13 amino acids long. Losses at the gene ends were 3 bases for V and 2 bases for J; bases not matched to a gene: 1. Germline CDR1 and CDR2: SGHVS and FNYEAQ.

The V and J genes are TRBV27 and TRBJ1-1; tentative D call: TRBD1 (5 bases). CDR3 length: 13 amino acids. Between the trimmed V and J ends, which lost 5 bases and 6 bases, there was a span of 13 bases. Looked up from germline, CDR1 is MNHEY and CDR2 is SMNVEV (reference sequence). Here the CDR3 reads CASSLSSGAEAFF. The DNA for the CDR3 is TGTGCCAGCAGTCTTTCGTCGGGGGCTGAAGCTTTCTTT.

This clone was counted between two and nine times. The rearrangement joins TRBV25-1 to TRBJ2-7, with TRBD2 matching 13 bases. Germline-derived CDR1 and CDR2 are MGHDK and SYGVNS. The CDR3 is 15 amino acids. Trimming cost V 2 bases and J 2 bases; bases outside gene matches: 0. CDR3 nucleotides: TGTGCCAGCAGTGAAACTAGCGGGAGGGCCTACGAGCAGTACTTC. This translates into CASSETSGRAYEQYF.

CDR3 in DNA: TGTGCCAGTTATAGTACTCAGCGGGAGGACTACAATGAGCAGTTCTTC. Translating it yields CASYSTQREDYNEQFF. The chain combines TRBV19 with TRBJ2-1; 9 bases agree with TRBD2. The CDR3 covers 16 residues. Germline V gives CDR1 LNHDA, CDR2 SQIVND (reference sequence). V shed 8 bases, J shed 3 bases, and the junction held 11 bases outside the gene matches.

This clone was seen only a few times. The chain links TRBV18 to TRBJ1-2; D not certain. V was trimmed by 2 bases and J by 10 bases, leaving 11 bases between them. Per the germline V gene, CDR1 is KGHSH and CDR2 is LQKENI. The CDR3 runs to 12 residues. The CDR3 is CASSPSPGSYTF. CDR3 nucleotides: TGTGCCAGCTCACCATCTCCGGGGTCCTACACCTTC.

The V gene is TRBV5-1, the J gene TRBJ2-2; 7 bases are a match to TRBD2. This CDR3 has 21 residues. Germline values: CDR1 SGHRS, CDR2 YFSETQ. The V segment lost 0 bases and the J segment 6 bases; nucleotides outside the gene matches: 23. CDR3 in DNA: TGCGCCAGCAGCTTGGCCGCACACGGGGGGTCGGAGGGCCGGGCGGCCGGGGAGCTGTTTTTT. Translated, it gives CASSLAAHGGSEGRAAGELFF.

The V gene is TRBV5-1, the J gene TRBJ2-1; 13 bases agree with TRBD2. V lost 5 bases, J lost 12 bases, and 5 bases stayed unmatched. The CDR3 is 13 amino acids. Germline V gene sequence: CDR1 SGHRS, CDR2 YFSETQ. Written as DNA, the CDR3 is TGCGCCAGCAGACGGACTAGCGGGAGAGGGCAGTTCTTC. It specifies CASRRTSGRGQFF.

The chain carries TRBV7-9 and TRBJ1-3; D is undetermined. Between the trimmed V and J ends, which lost 4 bases and 0 bases, there was a span of 13 bases. CDR3 size: 16 residues. CDR1 SEHNR and CDR2 FQNEAQ come from the germline V gene (reference sequence). The CDR3 DNA reads as TGTGCCAGCAGCTCCCCCGGGAGGGACTCTGGAAACACCATATATTTT. This gives the protein CASSSPGRDSGNTIYF.

The gene calls are TRBV2 and TRBJ2-7; TRBD1 aligns across 7 bases. The CDR3 contains 12 residues. Germline V gives CDR1 SNHLY, CDR2 FYNNEI. V shed 6 bases and J 2 bases; nucleotides not matched to a gene: 1. This CDR3 reads CASRGTAYEQYF. The CDR3 DNA sequence: TGTGCCAGCAGGGGGACAGCCTACGAGCAGTACTTC.

The chain recombines TRBV11-3 with TRBJ2-1; the match to TRBD2 covers 11 bases. The germline gives CDR1 SGHNT, CDR2 YENEEA. This CDR3 spans 15 amino acids. Trimming cost V 5 bases and J 8 bases; bases outside gene matches: 8. The CDR3 sequence: CASSLVAGGHDEQFF. The CDR3 nucleotides are TGTGCCAGCAGCCTAGTAGCGGGGGGGCATGATGAGCAGTTCTTC.

J is TRBJ2-5 and V is TRBV7-8, with a possible D match to TRBD1 (5 bases). The J call could be wrong; TRBJ2-7 is a better fit for the DNA end. The CDR3 length is 15 residues. Germline V gives CDR1 SGHVS, CDR2 FQNEAQ. In DNA, the CDR3 is TGTGCCAGCAGCTTACCCCTCAGGGAATCATACGAGCAGTACTTC. It yields the protein CASSLPLRESYEQYF.

This CDR3 is CASSLGQVYEQYF. The CDR3 region has the DNA TGTGCCAGCAGCTTGGGACAGGTCTACGAGCAGTACTTC. The chain is built from TRBV11-3 and TRBJ2-5; TRBD1 matches 8 bases. The DNA end is more similar to TRBJ2-7, so the J call may be wrong. This CDR3 is built from 13 residues. The germline gives CDR1 SGHNT, CDR2 YENEEA.

This sequence joins TRBV15 and TRBJ2-5; a weak D match, TRBD2 (5 bases). Germline assignment: CDR1 LNHNV and CDR2 YYDKDF (reference sequence). V shed 0 bases and J shed 3 bases, with 11 bases lying between them. There are 15 residues in the CDR3. The CDR3 protein is CATSRELAHKETQYF. The DNA for the CDR3 is TGTGCCACCAGCAGAGAGTTAGCGCATAAAGAGACCCAGTACTTC.

The chain employs TRBV28 and TRBJ2-6; a possible D gene is TRBD1 (6 bases). The CDR3 sequence is 15 residues long. Germline values: CDR1 MDHEN, CDR2 SYDVKM. V lost 8 bases, J lost 4 bases, and 15 bases lay in between. The CDR3 nucleotides are TGTGCCAGCCGAGGGGGTATAGCGGGGGCCAACGTCCTGACTTTC. Translating it yields CASRGGIAGANVLTF. Filled out from reference TRBV28 and TRBJ2-6, the complete variable domain reads DVKVTQSSRYLVKRTGEKVFLECVQDMDHENMFWYRQDPGLGLRLIYFSYDVKMKEKGDIPEGYSVSREKKERFSLILESASTNQTSMYLCASRGGIAGANVLTFGAGSRLTVL.

Written as DNA, the CDR3 is TGTGCCTGGAGCTACTCCACGGGTATCCCCCCGACAACTAATGAAAAACTGTTTTTT. This encodes CAWSYSTGIPPTTNEKLFF. This chain uses TRBV30 with TRBJ1-4; no reliable D call. Germline V gene sequence: CDR1 GTSNPN, CDR2 SVGIG (reference sequence). The V end lost 3 bases, the J end lost 0 bases, and 23 bases lay between the germline ends. The CDR3 sequence is 19 residues long.

The chain carries TRBV7-3 and TRBJ1-1; D gene ambiguous. V was clipped by 2 bases and J by 3 bases, with 10 bases between them. The V gene's germline CDR1 is SGHTA and CDR2 FQGTGA. CDR3 length: 14 amino acids. This CDR3 is CASSLLGRDTEAFF. The CDR3 bases are TGTGCCAGCAGCTTATTAGGGCGGGACACTGAAGCTTTCTTT.

This sequence joins TRBV10-3 and TRBJ1-1, with 7 bases matching TRBD1. This CDR3 region has 16 residues. J was trimmed by 7 bases and V by 3 bases; bases with no gene match: 14. Germline lookup yields CDR1 ENHRY and CDR2 SYGVKD. The CDR3 bases are TGTGCCATCAGTGAAGGGGGACAGTCTAAAGGGGGTGAAGCTTTCTTT. It translates to CAISEGGQSKGGEAFF.

This chain uses TRBV5-6 with TRBJ2-5; D gene ambiguous. Trimming pared 0 bases from V and 5 bases from J, leaving 5 bases between. Germline-derived CDR1 and CDR2 are SGHDT and YYEEEE. The CDR3 consists of 12 residues. The CDR3 spells CASSLAGETQYF. CDR3 bases: TGTGCCAGCAGCTTGGCCGGGGAGACCCAGTACTTC. Based on the CDR3 plus reference TRBV5-6 and TRBJ2-5, the full variable domain is DAGVTQSPTHLIKTRGQQVTLRCSPKSGHDTVSWYQQALGQGPQFIFQYYEEEERQRGNFPDRFSGHQFPNYSSELNVNALLLGDSALYLCASSLAGETQYFGPGTRLLVL.

The chain is built from TRBV2 and TRBJ1-2; 7 nucleotides agree with TRBD1. CDR3 size: 14 residues. V lost 4 bases to trimming and J lost 7 bases; unmatched junction nucleotides: 9. Germline V gene data show CDR1 as SNHLY and CDR2 as FYNNEI. The CDR3 DNA reads TGTGCCAGCAGTGGGGAGACAGGGTCGGCTGGCTACACCTTC. It encodes CASSGETGSAGYTF.

The rearrangement joins TRBV6-6 to TRBJ1-5, with 8 bases that match TRBD1. Germline CDR1 is MNHNY and CDR2 is SVGAGI (reference sequence). The CDR3 runs to 15 residues. V shed 5 bases and J 6 bases; nucleotides not matched to a gene: 9. The CDR3 protein is CASSTGQGGSQPQHF. The CDR3 nucleotides are TGTGCCAGCAGTACAGGACAGGGAGGTAGTCAGCCCCAGCATTTT.

V gene TRBV25-1 combines with J gene TRBJ2-1, with 9 bases fitting TRBD1. The CDR3 has 15 residues. Losses at the gene ends were 8 bases for V and 3 bases for J; bases not matched to a gene: 8. The germline V gene has CDR1 MGHDK and CDR2 SYGVNS. CDR3 protein: CASQTPTGGYNEQFF. For the CDR3, the DNA is TGTGCCAGCCAGACCCCGACAGGGGGCTACAATGAGCAGTTCTTC.

The rearrangement links TRBV7-2 to TRBJ2-3; D gene ambiguous. V was pared by 2 bases and J by 6 bases, with 15 bases between. Germline CDR1 reads SGHTA; CDR2 reads FQGNSA. The CDR3 has 15 amino acids. CDR3 coding DNA: TGTGCCAGCAGCTTACCCGAGGCAAAGGTGGATACGCAGTATTTT. The encoded protein is CASSLPEAKVDTQYF.

The chain employs TRBV7-3 and TRBJ2-1, with a possible D match to TRBD2 (6 bases). This CDR3 is built from 16 residues. Trimming took 2 bases from V and 8 from J, leaving 19 bases between them. Germline CDR1 SGHTA, CDR2 FQGTGA. The CDR3 is CASSLSWGVPRDEQFF. In DNA, the CDR3 is TGTGCCAGCAGCTTATCATGGGGGGTTCCGAGGGATGAGCAGTTCTTC.

The chain couples TRBV5-1 to TRBJ1-2, with a tentative D call TRBD1 (6 bases). CDR1 is SGHRS and CDR2 is YFSETQ in the germline V gene. The CDR3 is 14 residues long. Trimming cost V 7 bases and J 1 base, with 14 bases left between them. CDR3 in DNA: TGCGCCAGCGCCTGGACAGAAGTTAACTATGGCTACACCTTC. It is translated as CASAWTEVNYGYTF.

The V gene is TRBV6-1, the J gene TRBJ1-2; 7 bases agree with TRBD1. This CDR3 has 14 residues. J lost 0 bases, V lost 6 bases, and 4 bases had no gene match. Germline CDR1 reads MNHNS; CDR2 reads SASEGT. The CDR3 nucleotides are TGTGCCAGCAGGGAGGGGACAGCTAACTATGGCTACACCTTC. It encodes CASREGTANYGYTF.

The J gene is TRBJ2-1, the V gene TRBV7-8, with D possibly TRBD1 on 6 matching bases. Germline V gene sequence: CDR1 SGHVS, CDR2 FQNEAQ. V gave up 5 bases and J gave up 3 bases, with 14 bases separating them. The CDR3 has 15 residues. For the CDR3, the DNA is TGTGCCAGCAGCCGGACAGTTAGTAACTACAATGAGCAGTTCTTC. Translated: CASSRTVSNYNEQFF.

The rearrangement links TRBV18 to TRBJ1-2; D not resolved. The CDR3 loop spans 13 amino acids. Germline V CDR1 and CDR2: KGHSH, LQKENI. V was pared by 6 bases and J by 2 bases, with 10 bases between. The CDR3 nucleotides are TGTGCCAGCTCGTCGACGGAGAACTATGGCTACACCTTC. This codes for CASSSTENYGYTF.

This clone has more than one count but fewer than ten. The V call is TRBV25-1, the J call TRBJ2-6; weak D call: TRBD2 (5 bases). This CDR3 spans 16 amino acids. Trimming took 4 bases from V and 4 from J, leaving 14 bases between them. Germline CDR1 reads MGHDK; CDR2 reads SYGVNS. In DNA form, the CDR3 reads TGTGCCAGCAGTGGCGAGGGTTCCTCGGGGGCCAACGTCCTGACTTTC. It encodes CASSGEGSSGANVLTF.

The chain employs TRBV30 and TRBJ2-3; D is perhaps TRBD2 (6 bases). V was clipped by 0 bases and J by 2 bases, with 12 bases between them. The CDR3 runs 15 residues. Germline V gene sequence: CDR1 GTSNPN, CDR2 SVGIG (reference sequence). CDR3 residues: CAWSVIGSLTDTQYF. The CDR3, as DNA: TGTGCCTGGAGTGTAATCGGGAGTCTCACAGATACGCAGTATTTT.